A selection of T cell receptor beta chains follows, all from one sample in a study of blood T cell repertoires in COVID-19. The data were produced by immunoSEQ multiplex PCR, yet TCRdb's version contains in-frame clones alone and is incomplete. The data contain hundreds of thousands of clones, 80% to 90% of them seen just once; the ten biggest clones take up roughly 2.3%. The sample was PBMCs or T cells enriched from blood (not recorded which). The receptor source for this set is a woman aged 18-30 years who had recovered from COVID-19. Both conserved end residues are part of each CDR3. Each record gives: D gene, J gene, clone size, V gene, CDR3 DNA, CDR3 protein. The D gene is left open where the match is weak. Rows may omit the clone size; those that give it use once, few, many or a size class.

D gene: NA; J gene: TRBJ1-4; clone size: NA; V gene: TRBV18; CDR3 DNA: TGTGCCAGCTCACCCCGCGAGGGAGCTAATGAAAAACTGTTTTTT; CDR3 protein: CASSPREGANEKLFF
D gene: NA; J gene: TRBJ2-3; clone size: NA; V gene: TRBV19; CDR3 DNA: TGTGCCAGTAGTGCCGCCCGCAGCGTGGCGGATACGCAGTATTTT; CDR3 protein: CASSAARSVADTQYF
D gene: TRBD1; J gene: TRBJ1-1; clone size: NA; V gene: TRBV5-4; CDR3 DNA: TGTGCCAGCAGCTCGGGCAGGGGGCTCGGGAACACTGAAGCTTTCTTT; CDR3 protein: CASSSGRGLGNTEAFF
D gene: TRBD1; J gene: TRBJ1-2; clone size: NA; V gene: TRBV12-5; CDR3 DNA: TGTGCTAGTGGTTTCATCACCGGGACAGGGCTTAACTATGGCTACACCTTC; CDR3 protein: CASGFITGTGLNYGYTF
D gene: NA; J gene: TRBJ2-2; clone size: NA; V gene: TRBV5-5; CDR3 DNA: TGTGCCAGCAGCTCGAGCCCCATTCAGGCCGGGGAGCTGTTTTTT; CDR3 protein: CASSSSPIQAGELFF
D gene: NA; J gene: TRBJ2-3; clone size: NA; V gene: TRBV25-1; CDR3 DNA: TGTGCCAGCAAGGGAGGTTGCACAGATACGCAGTATTTT; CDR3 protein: CASKGGCTDTQYF
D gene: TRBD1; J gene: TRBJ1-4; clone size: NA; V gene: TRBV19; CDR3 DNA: TGTGCCAGTAGTCCCCCGACAGGGGCAGAGGAAAAACTGTTTTTT; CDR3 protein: CASSPPTGAEEKLFF
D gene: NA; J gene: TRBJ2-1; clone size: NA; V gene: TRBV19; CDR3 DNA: TGTGCCAGTAGGCCCCGACAGTTGAATGAGCAGTTCTTC; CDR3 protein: CASRPRQLNEQFF
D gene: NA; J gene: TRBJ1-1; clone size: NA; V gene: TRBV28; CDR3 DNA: TGTGCCAGCAGTTTGCGGGGTCTCGGCACTGAAGCTTTCTTT; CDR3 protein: CASSLRGLGTEAFF
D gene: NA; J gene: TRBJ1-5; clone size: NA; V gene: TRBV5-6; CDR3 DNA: TGTGCCAGCACCCGGCGGTGGAGCAATCAGCCCCAGCATTTT; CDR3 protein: CASTRRWSNQPQHF
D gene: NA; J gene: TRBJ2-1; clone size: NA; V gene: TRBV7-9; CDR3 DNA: TGTGCCAGCAGCCCAAAAGACCGGGACTTCTCCTACAATGAGCAGTTCTTC; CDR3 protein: CASSPKDRDFSYNEQFF
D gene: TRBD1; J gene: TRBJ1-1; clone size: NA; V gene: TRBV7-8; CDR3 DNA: TGTGCCAGCAGCCGAGACAGGGGCCCTAACACTGAAGCTTTCTTT; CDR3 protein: CASSRDRGPNTEAFF
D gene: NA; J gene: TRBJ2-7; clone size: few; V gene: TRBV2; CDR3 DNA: TGTGCCAGCAAACTAGCAGTTACCTACGAGCAGTACTTC; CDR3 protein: CASKLAVTYEQYF
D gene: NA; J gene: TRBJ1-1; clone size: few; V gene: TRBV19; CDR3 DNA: TGTGCCAGCTCACGTAGGGGGGGCAACACTGAAGCTTTCTTT; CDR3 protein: CASSRRGGNTEAFF
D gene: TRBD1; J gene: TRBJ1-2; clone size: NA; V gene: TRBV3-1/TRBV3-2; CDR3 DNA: TGTGCCAGCAGCGACAGGGGGCCCGGCTATGGCTACACCTTC; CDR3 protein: CASSDRGPGYGYTF
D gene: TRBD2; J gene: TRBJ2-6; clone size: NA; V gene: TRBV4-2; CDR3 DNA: TGTGCCAGCAGCCAATTTAGCGGGGGGGCTGGGGCCAACGTCCTGACTTTC; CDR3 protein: CASSQFSGGAGANVLTF
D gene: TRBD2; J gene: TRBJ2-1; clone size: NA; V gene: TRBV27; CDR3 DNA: TGTGCCAGCATTGTGAGCGGGGGGGTAGGGGAGCAGTTCTTC; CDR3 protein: CASIVSGGVGEQFF
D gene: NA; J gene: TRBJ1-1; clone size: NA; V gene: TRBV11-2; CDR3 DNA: TGTGCCAGCAGCTTAGAGGGAGTAAGGACTGAAGCTTTCTTT; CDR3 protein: CASSLEGVRTEAFF
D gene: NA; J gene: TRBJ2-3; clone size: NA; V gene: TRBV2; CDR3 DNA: TGTGCCAGCTCGCAGGGGGATACGCAGTATTTT; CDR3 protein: CASSQGDTQYF
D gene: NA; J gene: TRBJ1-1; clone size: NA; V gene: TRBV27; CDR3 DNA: TGTGCCAGCGATCCACAGGGTTCGTGGTACACTGAAGCTTTCTTT; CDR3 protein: CASDPQGSWYTEAFF
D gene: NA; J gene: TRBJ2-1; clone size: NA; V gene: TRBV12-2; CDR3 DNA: TGTGCAAGTCGCTTAGTGGAGCGGGGGGGATACAATGAGCAGTTCTTC; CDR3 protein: CASRLVERGGYNEQFF
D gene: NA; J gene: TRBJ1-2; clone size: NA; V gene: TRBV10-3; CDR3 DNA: TGTGCCATCAGTGGACAGGAGTATGGCTACACCTTC; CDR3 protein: CAISGQEYGYTF
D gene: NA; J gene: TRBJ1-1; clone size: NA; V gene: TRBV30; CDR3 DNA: TGTGCCTGCCACAGAGCCCTGAACACTGAAGCTTTCTTT; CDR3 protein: CACHRALNTEAFF
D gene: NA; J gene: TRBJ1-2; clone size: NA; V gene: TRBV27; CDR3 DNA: TGTGCCAGCCTAAAGGTCGGGGGGGTGGGTTATGGCTACACCTTC; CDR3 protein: CASLKVGGVGYGYTF
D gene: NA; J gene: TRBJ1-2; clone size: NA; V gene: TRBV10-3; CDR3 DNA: TGTGCCATCAGTGAGACCCAGGGCAGGGGCCAAGCTAACTATGGCTACACCTTC; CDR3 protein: CAISETQGRGQANYGYTF
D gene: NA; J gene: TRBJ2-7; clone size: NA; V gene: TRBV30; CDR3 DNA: TGTGCCTGGAGTGACCGGGACAAGCAGTACTTC; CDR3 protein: CAWSDRDKQYF
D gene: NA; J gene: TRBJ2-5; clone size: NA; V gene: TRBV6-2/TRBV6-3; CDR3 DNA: TGTGCCAGCAGTTACGCACTCTCCCAGTACTTC; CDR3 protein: CASSYALSQYF
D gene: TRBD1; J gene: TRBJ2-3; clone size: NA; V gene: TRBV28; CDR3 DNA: TGTGCCAGCAGTTTTTCAGGACAGGGGGGTAGCACAGATACGCAGTATTTT; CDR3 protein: CASSFSGQGGSTDTQYF
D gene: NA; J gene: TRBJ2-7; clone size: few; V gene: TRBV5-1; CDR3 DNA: TGCGCCAGCAGCCCCCCGACAGACGCTTTTCTCGAGCAGTACTTC; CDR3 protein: CASSPPTDAFLEQYF
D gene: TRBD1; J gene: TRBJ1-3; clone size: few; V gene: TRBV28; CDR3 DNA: TGTGCCAGCAGCCTACAGGGGGCTGGAAACACCATATATTTT; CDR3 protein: CASSLQGAGNTIYF
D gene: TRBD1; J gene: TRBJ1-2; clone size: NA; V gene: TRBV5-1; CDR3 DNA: TGCGCCAGCAGCTTCGGACAGGGGGCGAACTATGGCTACACCTTC; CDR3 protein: CASSFGQGANYGYTF
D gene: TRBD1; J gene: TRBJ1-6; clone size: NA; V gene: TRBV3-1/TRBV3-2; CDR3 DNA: TGTGCCAGCAGCCAAATAGGGACAGGTGATTCACCCCTCCACTTT; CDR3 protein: CASSQIGTGDSPLHF
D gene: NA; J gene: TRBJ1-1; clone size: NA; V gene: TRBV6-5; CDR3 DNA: TGTGCCAGCAGCAGAGACAGGTTCTCCAACACTGAAGCTTTCTTT; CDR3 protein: CASSRDRFSNTEAFF
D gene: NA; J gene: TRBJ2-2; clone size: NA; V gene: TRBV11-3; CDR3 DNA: TGTGCCAGCAGCCCAATGGGAGGTGGTACCGGGGAGCTGTTTTTT; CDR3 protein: CASSPMGGGTGELFF
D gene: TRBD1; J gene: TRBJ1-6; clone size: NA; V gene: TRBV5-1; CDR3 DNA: TGCGCCAGCAGCTTGGCAGGGGGCAATTCACCCCTCCACTTT; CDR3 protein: CASSLAGGNSPLHF
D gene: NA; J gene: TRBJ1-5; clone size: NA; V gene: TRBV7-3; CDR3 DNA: TGTGCCAGCAGCTTAATGCCAGGGCCCAATCAGCCCCAGCATTTT; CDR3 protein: CASSLMPGPNQPQHF
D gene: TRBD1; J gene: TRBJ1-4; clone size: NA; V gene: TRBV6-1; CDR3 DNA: TGTGCCAGCAGTGAATGGGACAGGGGTAATGAAAAACTGTTTTTT; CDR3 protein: CASSEWDRGNEKLFF